This T cell receptor (beta chain) was found in a study of memory CD4+ T cells and cytomegalovirus serostatus. In the study overall: Of the healthy Belgian adults, several were CMV seropositive and 24 seronegative. Points from the study as a whole: Repertoires predicted CMV serostatus with median bootstrapped AUC of about 0.94.

Single viable CD3+CD4+CD8-CD45RO+ cells were sorted as the memory CD4+ T cells. Positive selection with CD4 microbeads enriched total CD4+ T cells. Per the authors' pipeline: After removing out-of-frame reads, approximately 2 million distinct TCRbeta sequences remained. Profiled with immunoSEQ multiplex PCR; TCRdb holds only in-frame clones, not every one. D and trimming come from the DNA, and the V and J calls and clone size come from that table. The data contain 50,000 or so clones, around 78% of them singletons. For this clone: Its antigen is currently unknown.

Trimming removed 6 bases from V and 4 bases from J, with 13 bases in between. Germline V CDR1 and CDR2: SGHDN, FVKESK. CDR3 length equals 13 residues. The V call is TRBV14, the J call TRBJ2-7, with a possible D match to TRBD1 (6 bases). The TCR originated in an adult in good health and CMV-seronegative. Sequences were obtained from memory CD4+ T cells from blood. CDR3 sequence reads: CASSELDRYEQYF. The CDR3 DNA is TGTGCCAGCAGTGAACTCGACAGGTACGAGCAGTACTTC.